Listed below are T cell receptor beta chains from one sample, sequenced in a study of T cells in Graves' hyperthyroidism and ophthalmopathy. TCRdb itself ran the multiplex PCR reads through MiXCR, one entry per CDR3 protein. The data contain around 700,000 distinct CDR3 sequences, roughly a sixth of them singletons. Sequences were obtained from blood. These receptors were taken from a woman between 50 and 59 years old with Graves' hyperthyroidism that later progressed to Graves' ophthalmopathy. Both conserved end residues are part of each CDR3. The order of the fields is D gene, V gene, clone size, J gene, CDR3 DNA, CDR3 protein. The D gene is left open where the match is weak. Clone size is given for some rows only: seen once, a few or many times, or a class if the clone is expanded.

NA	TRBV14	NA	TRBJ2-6	TGTGCCAGCAGCCCTAGGACAGCCTCTGGGGCCAACGTCCTGACTTTC	CASSPRTASGANVLTF
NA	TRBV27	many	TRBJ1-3	TGTGCCAGCAGTTTCCTCGACAGAGGCACCATATATTTT	CASSFLDRGTIYF
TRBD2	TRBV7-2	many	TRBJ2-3	TGTGCCAGCAGCTTTGTGTTGCGGGGGAGCACAGATACGCAGTATTTT	CASSFVLRGSTDTQYF
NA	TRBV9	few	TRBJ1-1	TGTGCCAGCAGCGCCGCAGGCCAGAACACTGAAGCTTTCTTT	CASSAAGQNTEAFF
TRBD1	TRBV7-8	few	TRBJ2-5	TGTGCCAGCAGCTCTTGGGACAGCCGAGCAAAACAAGAGACCCAGTACTTC	CASSSWDSRAKQETQYF
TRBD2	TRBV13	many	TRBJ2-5	TGTGCCAGCAGCCCCCTGGGGGGGTCCGCCGAGACCCAGTACTTC	CASSPLGGSAETQYF
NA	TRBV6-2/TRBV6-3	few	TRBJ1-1	TGTGCCAGCAGTTACGGCCAGTATAGCACTGAAGCTTTCTTT	CASSYGQYSTEAFF
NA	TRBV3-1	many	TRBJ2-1	TGTGCCAGCAGCCAAGTCAGGGGCGCAGGCAATGAGCAGTTCTTC	CASSQVRGAGNEQFF
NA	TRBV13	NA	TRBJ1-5	TGTGCCAGCAGCCTAGGGGGGGGGCTTGGCAATCAGCCCCAGCATTTT	CASSLGGGLGNQPQHF
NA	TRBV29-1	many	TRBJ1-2	TGCAGCGTTTTCACCGACTATGGCTACACCTTC	CSVFTDYGYTF
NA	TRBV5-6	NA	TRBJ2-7	TGTGCCAGCAGCTTAGATACCATCTACGAGCAGTACTTC	CASSLDTIYEQYF
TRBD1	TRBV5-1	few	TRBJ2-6	TGCGCCAGCAGCAGGGGACCGGGACAGGGTCCTTCTGGGGCCAACGTCCTGACTTTC	CASSRGPGQGPSGANVLTF
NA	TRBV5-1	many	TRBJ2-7	TGCGCCAGCGGCAAAATATTCGGTGACTACGAGCAGTACTTC	CASGKIFGDYEQYF
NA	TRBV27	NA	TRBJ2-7	TGTGCCAGCAGTTTTCTAGACGTGGGGGAGCAGTACTTC	CASSFLDVGEQYF
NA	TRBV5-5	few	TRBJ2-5	TGTGCCAGCAGCGTGGTAACAGGTGGAGAGACCCAGTACTTC	CASSVVTGGETQYF
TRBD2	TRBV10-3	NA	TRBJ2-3	TGTGCCACCGAGGGGCGGGGGGCAGGAGATACGCAGTATTTT	CATEGRGAGDTQYF
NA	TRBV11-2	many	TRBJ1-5	TGTGCCAGCAGCTTAGGGGTTTATCAGCCCCAGCATTTT	CASSLGVYQPQHF
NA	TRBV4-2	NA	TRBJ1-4	TGTGCCAGCAGCCCGACAGCCTTTGGAGAAAAACTGTTTTTT	CASSPTAFGEKLFF
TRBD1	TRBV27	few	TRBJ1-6	TGTGCCAGCAGGGACAGGGCCTTAGGCTATAATTCACCCCTCCACTTT	CASRDRALGYNSPLHF
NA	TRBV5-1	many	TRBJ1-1	TGCGCCAGCAGCCCGGGACAAACATACACTGAAGCTTTCTTT	CASSPGQTYTEAFF
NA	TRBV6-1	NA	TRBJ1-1	TGTGCCAGCAGTGAAAGGTGGACAGAACACACTGAAGCTTTCTTT	CASSERWTEHTEAFF
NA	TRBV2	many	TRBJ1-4	TGTGCCAGCACCGGGAGCGGCGGCGAAAAACTGTTTTTT	CASTGSGGEKLFF
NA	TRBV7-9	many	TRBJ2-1	TGTGCCAGCAGCTCCGGGACCGTTCTCAATGAGCAGTTCTTC	CASSSGTVLNEQFF
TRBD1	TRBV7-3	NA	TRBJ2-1	TGTGCCAGCAGCCGGGACAGATACAATGAGCAGTTCTTC	CASSRDRYNEQFF
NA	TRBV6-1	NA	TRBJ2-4	TGTGCCAGCAGTGAGGGGGGTACGGCCAAAAACATTCAGTACTTC	CASSEGGTAKNIQYF
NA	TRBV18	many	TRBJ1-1	TGTGCCAGCCAAAGGGAATTTGAAGCTTTCTTT	CASQREFEAFF
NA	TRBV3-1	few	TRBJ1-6	TGTGCCAGCAGCCAAGAGAGGGCCCAGGATTCACCCCTCCACTTT	CASSQERAQDSPLHF
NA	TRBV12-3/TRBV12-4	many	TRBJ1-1	TGTGCCAGCAGCCCTGGGAAGGCGGCTTTCTTT	CASSPGKAAFF
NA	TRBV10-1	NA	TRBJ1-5	TGCGCCAGCCTAGGGTTCGGCGATAGCAATCAGCCCCAGCATTTT	CASLGFGDSNQPQHF
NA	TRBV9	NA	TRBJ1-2	TGTGCCAGCAGCGGTGGTCCTTATGGCTACACCTTC	CASSGGPYGYTF
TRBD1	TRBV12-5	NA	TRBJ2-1	TGTGCTAGTGGTTTGGCTCAGGGGGCAAGGTACAATGAGCAGTTCTTC	CASGLAQGARYNEQFF
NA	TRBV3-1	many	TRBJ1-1	TGTGCCAGCAGCCAAGACGCCAGGGCGAACACTGAAGCTTTCTTT	CASSQDARANTEAFF
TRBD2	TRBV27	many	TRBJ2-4	TGTGCCAGCACCCGGAGGGCTAGCGGGTCCTCACTAGCCAAAAACATTCAGTACTTC	CASTRRASGSSLAKNIQYF
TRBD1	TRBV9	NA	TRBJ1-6	TGTGCCAGCGGAGACAGGGGAGGATTTTCGAGCTCCTATAATTCACCCCTCCACTTT	CASGDRGGFSSSYNSPLHF
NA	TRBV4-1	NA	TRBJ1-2	TGCGCCAGCAGCCAAGATAACGGGGACTATGGCTACACCTTC	CASSQDNGDYGYTF
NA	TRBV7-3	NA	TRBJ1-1	TGTGCCAGCAGCACACACAGGAACACTGAAGCTTTCTTT	CASSTHRNTEAFF
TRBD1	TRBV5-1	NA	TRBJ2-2	TGCGCCAGCAGCTACGTTCAGGGGGCTACCACCGGGGAGCTGTTTTTT	CASSYVQGATTGELFF
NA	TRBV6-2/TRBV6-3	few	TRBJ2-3	TGTGCCAGCAGTTTAGGGTTTGGAGATACGCAGTATTTT	CASSLGFGDTQYF
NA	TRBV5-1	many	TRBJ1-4	TGCGCCAGCAGCGTGACGCAGGGCGAAGGTGAAAAACTGTTTTTT	CASSVTQGEGEKLFF
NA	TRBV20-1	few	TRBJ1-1	TGCAGTGCTAGAGAGGGCATAAACACTGAAGCTTTCTTT	CSAREGINTEAFF
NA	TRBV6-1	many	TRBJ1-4	TGTGCCAGCAGTCCCCGCGGCGGTGAAAAACTGTTTTTT	CASSPRGGEKLFF
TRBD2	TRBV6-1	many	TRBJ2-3	TGTGCCAGCAGTTCCGCCGGACTAGCGAGAGATACGCAGTATTTT	CASSSAGLARDTQYF
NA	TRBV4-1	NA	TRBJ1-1	TGCGCCAGCAGCCAAGATCCACAGCCGAACACTGAAGCTTTCTTT	CASSQDPQPNTEAFF
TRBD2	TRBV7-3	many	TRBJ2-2	TGTGCCAGCAGCTTAAATAGCGGGGGGGCCTCGACCGGGGAGCTGTTTTTT	CASSLNSGGASTGELFF
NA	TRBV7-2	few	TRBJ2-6	TGTGCCAGCAGCTTATGGTTTGAAACTGGGGCCAACGTCCTGACTTTC	CASSLWFETGANVLTF
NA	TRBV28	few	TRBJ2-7	TGTGCCGCCGGACGGAACTACGAGCAGTACTTC	CAAGRNYEQYF
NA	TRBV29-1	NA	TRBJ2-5	TGCAGCGTTGAACCCCACCGAGGGGAAGAGACCCAGTACTTC	CSVEPHRGEETQYF
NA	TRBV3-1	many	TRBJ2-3	TGTGCCAGCAGCCAAGCAGGGTTCTCTAGCACAGATACGCAGTATTTT	CASSQAGFSSTDTQYF
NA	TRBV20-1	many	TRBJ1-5	TGCAGTGCTATCGACAGAGTCAATCAGCCCCAGCATTTT	CSAIDRVNQPQHF
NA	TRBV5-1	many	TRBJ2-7	TGCGCCAGCAGCTTGTTTGACTCCGAGCAGTACTTC	CASSLFDSEQYF
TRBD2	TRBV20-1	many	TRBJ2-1	TGCAGTACTTTCGACCCCTTAAAGCGGGGGGGCCGCAATGAGCAGTTCTTC	CSTFDPLKRGGRNEQFF
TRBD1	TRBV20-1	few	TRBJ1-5	TGCAATGCTGGTAGGACAGGGGAGCCCCAGCATTTT	CNAGRTGEPQHF
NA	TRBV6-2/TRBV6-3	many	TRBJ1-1	TGTGCCAGCAGCAGTCTGGGATGGAACACTGAAGCTTTCTTT	CASSSLGWNTEAFF
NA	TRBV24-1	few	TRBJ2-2	TGTGCCACCAGTGTTAAATTCGGGACACATAACACCGGGGAGCTGTTTTTT	CATSVKFGTHNTGELFF
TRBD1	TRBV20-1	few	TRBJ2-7	TGCAGTGCTAGAGAACCGGGACAGGCGGCCTACGAGCAGTACTTC	CSAREPGQAAYEQYF
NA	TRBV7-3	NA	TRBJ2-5	TGTGCCAGCAGCTCCCCTCCCGGGGGACAAGAGACCCAGTACTTC	CASSSPPGGQETQYF
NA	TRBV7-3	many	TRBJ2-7	TGTGCCAGCAGCTTAACCGGGGCAGGGGACCACGAGCAGTACTTC	CASSLTGAGDHEQYF
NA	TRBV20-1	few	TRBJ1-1	TGCAGCGGGGATAGAGGGAACACTGAAGCTTTCTTT	CSGDRGNTEAFF
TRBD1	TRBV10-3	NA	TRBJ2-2	TGTGCCATCAGTGACGACAGGGGCACCGGGGAGCTGTTTTTT	CAISDDRGTGELFF